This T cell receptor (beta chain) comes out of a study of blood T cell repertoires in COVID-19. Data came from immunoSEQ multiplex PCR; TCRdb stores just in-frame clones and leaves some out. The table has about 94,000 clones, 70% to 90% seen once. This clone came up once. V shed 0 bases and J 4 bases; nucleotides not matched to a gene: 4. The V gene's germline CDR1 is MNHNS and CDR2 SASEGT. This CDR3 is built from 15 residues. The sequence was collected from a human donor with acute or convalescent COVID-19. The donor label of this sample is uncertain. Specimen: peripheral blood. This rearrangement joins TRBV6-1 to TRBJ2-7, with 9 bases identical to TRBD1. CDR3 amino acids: CASSEAGTGKYEQYF. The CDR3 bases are TGTGCCAGCAGTGAAGCCGGGACAGGGAAATACGAGCAGTACTTC.